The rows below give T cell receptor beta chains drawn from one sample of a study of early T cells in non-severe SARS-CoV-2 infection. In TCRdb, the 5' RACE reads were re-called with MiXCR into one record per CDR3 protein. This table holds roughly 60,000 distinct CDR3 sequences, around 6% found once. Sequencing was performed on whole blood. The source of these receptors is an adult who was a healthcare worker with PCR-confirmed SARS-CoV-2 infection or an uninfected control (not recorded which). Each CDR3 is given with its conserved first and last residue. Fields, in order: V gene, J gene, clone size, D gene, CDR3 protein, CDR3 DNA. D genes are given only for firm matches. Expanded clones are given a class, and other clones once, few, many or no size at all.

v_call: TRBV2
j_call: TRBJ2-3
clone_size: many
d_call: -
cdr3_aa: CASRPDPRDTQYF
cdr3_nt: TGTGCCAGCAGACCCGACCCGAGGGATACGCAGTATTTT

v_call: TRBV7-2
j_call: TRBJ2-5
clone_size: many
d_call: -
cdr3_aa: CASSLSQQETQYF
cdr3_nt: TGTGCCAGCAGCTTGAGTCAGCAAGAGACCCAGTACTTC

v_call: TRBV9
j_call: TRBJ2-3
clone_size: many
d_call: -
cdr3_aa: CASNVAAFSTDTQYF
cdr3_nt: TGTGCCAGCAATGTGGCAGCATTTAGCACAGATACGCAGTATTTT

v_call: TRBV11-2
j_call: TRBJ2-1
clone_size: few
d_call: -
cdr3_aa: CASSSDGYGPYNEQFF
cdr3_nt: TGTGCCAGCAGCTCCGACGGCTATGGGCCTTACAATGAGCAGTTCTTC

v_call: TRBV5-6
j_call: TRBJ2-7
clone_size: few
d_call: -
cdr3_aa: CASSLEHAAYEQYF
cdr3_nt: TGTGCCAGCAGCTTGGAACATGCCGCCTACGAGCAGTACTTC

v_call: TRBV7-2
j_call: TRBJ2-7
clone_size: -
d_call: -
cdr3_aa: CASSLDVGRVFEQYF
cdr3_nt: TGTGCCAGCAGCTTGGACGTAGGGCGGGTTTTCGAGCAGTACTTC

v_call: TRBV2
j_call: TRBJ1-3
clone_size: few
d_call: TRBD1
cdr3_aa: CASSGRQGSTIYF
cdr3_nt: TGTGCCAGCAGTGGCAGACAGGGGAGCACCATATATTTT

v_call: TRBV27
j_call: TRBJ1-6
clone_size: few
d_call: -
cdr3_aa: CASTPQGMPSHSPLHF
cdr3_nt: TGTGCCAGCACCCCCCAGGGAATGCCGTCGCATTCACCCCTCCACTTT

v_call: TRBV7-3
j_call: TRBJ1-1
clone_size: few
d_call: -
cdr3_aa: CAGERGELNTEAFF
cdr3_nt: TGTGCCGGAGAACGCGGGGAGTTGAACACTGAAGCTTTCTTT

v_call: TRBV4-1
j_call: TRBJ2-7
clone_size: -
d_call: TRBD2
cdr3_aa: CASSQDSGTSGAYEQYF
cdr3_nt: TGCGCCAGCAGCCAAGACTCAGGGACTAGCGGAGCCTACGAGCAGTACTTC

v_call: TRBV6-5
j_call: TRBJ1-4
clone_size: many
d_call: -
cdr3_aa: CASSRDGFVSNEKLFF
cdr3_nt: TGTGCCAGCAGCCGGGACGGTTTTGTCTCTAATGAAAAACTGTTTTTT

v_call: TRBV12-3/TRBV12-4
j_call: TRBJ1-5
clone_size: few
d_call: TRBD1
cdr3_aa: CASSLGTGNQPQHF
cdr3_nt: TGTGCCAGCAGTCTAGGGACAGGCAATCAGCCCCAGCATTTT

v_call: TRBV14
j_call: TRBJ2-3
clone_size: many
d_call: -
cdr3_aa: CASRRRGVGTDTQYF
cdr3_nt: TGTGCCAGCAGAAGAAGGGGGGTCGGCACAGATACGCAGTATTTT